The sequence of this T cell receptor (beta chain) was determined in a study of tumor-infiltrating lymphocytes in glioblastoma multiforme (dated by TCRdb to about 2017). Turning to the overall study: To find out whether intratumoral genomic heterogeneity fosters TIL diversity, the study jointly investigated somatic mutations, TIL diversity and immune response activity. General conclusions and limits of the study: Only one glioblastoma patient was included in the TCR and somatic mutation analysis, limiting generalizability. T cells were not sorted into functional subsets, and such sorting was noted by the authors as a future improvement. Because T cells carry unequal numbers of TCR transcripts, RNA-based TCR sequencing may distort clone frequencies.

Comment on this clonotype: This clone's antigen is unknown. Base quality data are lacking; no much larger clone is found one base away.

V is shortened by 5 bases, J by 8 bases, and the region joining them spans 21 bases. The germline V gene encodes CDR1 DFQATT and CDR2 SNEGSKA (reference sequence). The CDR3 goes from the cysteine to the phenylalanine over 15 residues. The DNA shown is the 45-base CDR3, in frame from base 1. The AllPrep DNA/RNA mini kit was used to purify genomic DNA and total RNA simultaneously from each of the approximately 10 tumor samples. Every RNA sample had an OD 260/280 ratio above 1.9 and an RNA integrity number above 6.5. TCRB libraries were constructed from RNA through three rounds of nested multiplex PCR following a modified ARM-PCR protocol with multiple V-beta primers and a C-beta primer. Starting from approximately 0.46 ug of total RNA, TCRB-specific cDNA was synthesized using ProtoScript II Reverse Transcriptase and a C-beta primer. For the TCRB libraries, no unique molecular identifiers were described. In the third PCR, barcodes and adapters were added over approximately 24 cycles with Deep VentR (exo-) polymerase, and the 250-500 bp bands were then gel purified. An Illumina HiSeq 2500 generating 250 bp paired-end reads was used to sequence the TCRB libraries. In the paper's pipeline: Reads were cleaned with Trimmomatic, merged with FLASH, assigned V, D and J segments with MiGEC, and analyzed with VDJtools. The Shannon-Wiener diversity index, calculated using VDJtools, was used to quantify repertoire diversity. TCRdb redid the processing of the public reads, applying fastp at Q25 and MiXCR, and retained in-frame beta chains. Each CDR3 protein gets just one entry, which takes the most common genes and DNA from the rows behind it. The authors' filters were not applied to this entry. Present in this sample are around 8,800 distinct CDR3 sequences, 70% to 80% of which were seen just once. The biggest ten clones account for roughly three quarters of the sample.

The TCR was taken from a male donor with glioblastoma. Sequences were obtained from brain tumor tissue. The rearrangement combines TRBV20-1 with TRBJ1-4, and TRBD1 may be the D gene, going by 6 matching bases. The nucleotide sequence reads as follows: TGCAGTGCTTCGCCCGACGTATTAGGGGGAGAAAAACTGTTTTTT. Its coded protein is CSASPDVLGGEKLFF.